Sequencing of this T cell receptor beta chain was carried out in a study of blood T cells in healthy people across ages. General study findings and limits: There were more naive CD4+ cells and higher diversity in long-lived donors than in aged donors. Naive T cell percentage showed a strong correlation with TCR beta diversity.

The J segment lost 2 bases and the V segment lost 0 bases, leaving 0 bases of the junction unmatched. The CDR3 is made up of 14 amino acids. Germline-derived CDR1 and CDR2 are LGHNA and YSLEER. A J-beta primer mix and a sample-barcoded 5' primer were used in a second PCR of about 7 to 12 cycles. Each cDNA was tagged by a template-switch adaptor containing 12 random nucleotides. From the 5' RACE reads, TCRdb called clonotypes with MiXCR, one entry per CDR3 protein. The table lists about 670,000 distinct CDR3 sequences, around 38% of them singletons, with roughly 30% in the top ten. This clonotype was picked up many times. Its antigen is still unknown.

The sample comprised blood. The clonotype was recovered from a man older than 75 in good health. V gene TRBV4-3 combines with J gene TRBJ2-7, with TRBD2 matching over 8 bases. The CDR3 here is CASSQDGGAYEQYF. CDR3 DNA: TGCGCCAGCAGCCAAGACGGGGGGGCCTACGAGCAGTACTTC.